Presented here are 21 T cell receptor beta chains from one specimen sequenced in a study of CD8+CD57+ T cells in acquired aplastic anemia. Patients sequenced had flow cytometry evidence of CD8+CD57+ cell expansion. Genomic DNA constituted the template upon which TCR beta VDJ and CDR3 profiling was performed. Via MiXCR, TCRdb re-called the reads, giving one row per CDR3 protein. The data show around 290,000 distinct CDR3 sequences, about three fifths seen once. The sequenced material came from sorted CD4+, CD8+, or CD8+CD57+ T cells (not recorded which) from PBMCs. The receptors stem from a human donor with aplastic anemia.

This clonotype has a count of ten or more. The CDR3 nucleotides read TGTGCCAGCAGCCGGGACAGGGCTGGTGGTGGCTACACCTTC. It is translated as CASSRDRAGGGYTF. The chain combines TRBV7-2 with TRBJ1-2; 9 bases fit TRBD1. The CDR3 is 14 amino acids. The germline gives CDR1 SGHTA, CDR2 FQGNSA. V was pared by 5 bases and J by 7 bases, with 8 bases of the junction left unmatched.

This chain connects TRBV20-1 to TRBJ2-7; D may be TRBD2 (7 bases). Trimming removed 6 bases at V and 7 bases at J, with 19 bases between. The germline V gene has CDR1 DFQATT and CDR2 SNEGSKA (reference sequence). The CDR3 extends over 13 amino acids. The CDR3 region has the DNA TGCAGTGCCGCCAGACGGGGGGCAGGGGAGCAGTACTTC. It encodes CSAARRGAGEQYF.

The rearrangement links TRBV9 to TRBJ2-7; D remains unclear. The CDR3 spans 14 residues. The V and J ends lost 4 bases and 0 bases respectively, with 11 bases between them. Germline loops: CDR1 SGDLS, CDR2 YYNGEE. The CDR3 loop reads CASSPHHASYEQYF. In DNA form, the CDR3 reads TGTGCCAGCAGCCCCCATCACGCCTCCTACGAGCAGTACTTC. Full variable domain (outside the CDR3, taken from reference TRBV9 and TRBJ2-7): DSGVTQTPKHLITATGQRVTLRCSPRSGDLSVYWYQQSLDQGLQFLIQYYNGEERAKGNILERFSAQQFPDLHSELNLSSLELGDSALYFCASSPHHASYEQYFGPGTRLTVT.

The chain recombines TRBV6-4 with TRBJ2-1, with 9 bases identical to TRBD2. This CDR3 comprises 16 residues. The J segment lost 4 bases and the V segment lost 4 bases, leaving 8 bases of the junction unmatched. CDR1 MRHNA and CDR2 SNTAGT come from the germline V gene. The CDR3 sequence: CASSASLAGEYNEQFF. CDR3 nucleotides: TGTGCCAGCAGTGCCTCACTAGCGGGCGAGTACAATGAGCAGTTCTTC.

This clonotype was seen repeatedly, ten times or more. The V and J genes are TRBV5-1 and TRBJ1-1; D remains ambiguous. V was shortened by 4 bases and J by 2 bases, with 9 bases between the two germline ends. The CDR3 is made up of 13 amino acids. Germline V CDR1 and CDR2: SGHRS, YFSETQ. DNA of the CDR3: TGCGCCAGCAGCCCCAGGATTAACACTGAAGCTTTCTTT. As protein: CASSPRINTEAFF. Using reference TRBV5-1 and TRBJ1-1 for the parts outside the CDR3, the full variable domain is KAGVTQTPRYLIKTRGQQVTLSCSPISGHRSVSWYQQTPGQGLQFLFEYFSETQRNKGNFPGRFSGRQFSNSRSEMNVSTLELGDSALYLCASSPRINTEAFFGQGTRLTVV.

This chain joins TRBV5-1 and TRBJ1-1; D remains unclear. The CDR3 spans 17 residues. Germline V gene sequence: CDR1 SGHRS, CDR2 YFSETQ. V lost 0 bases to trimming and J lost 5 bases, with 20 bases between them. Here the CDR3 DNA reads TGCGCCAGCAGCTTGGAGGGTTGGCAGCGGGAGAGGACTGAAGCTTTCTTT. This encodes CASSLEGWQRERTEAFF.

The rearrangement uses TRBV4-1 and TRBJ1-1; D uncertain. V was clipped by 0 bases and J by 8 bases, with 7 bases between them. This CDR3 has 12 residues. Germline V gives CDR1 MGHRA, CDR2 YSYEKL. CDR3 nucleotide sequence: TGCGCCAGCAGCCAAGAGGACCGGGAAGCTTTCTTT. Protein: CASSQEDREAFF.

This clonotype showed up many times. This sequence joins TRBV19 and TRBJ2-2; D call uncertain. The length of the CDR3 is 13 residues. From germline, CDR1 is LNHDA and CDR2 SQIVND (reference sequence). Trimming cost V 7 bases and J 5 bases, with 11 bases left between them. Here the CDR3 reads CASNPTGTGELFF. The CDR3 bases are TGTGCCAGTAACCCTACCGGGACCGGGGAGCTGTTTTTT.

This clonotype was counted many times. V usage is TRBV19 and J usage is TRBJ2-7, with D perhaps matching TRBD1 (6 bases). The CDR3 contains 16 residues. Germline V gives CDR1 LNHDA, CDR2 SQIVND (reference sequence). The V gene lost 3 bases and the J gene lost 1 base, with 16 bases spanning the gap. CDR3: CASSMGMGTISYEQYF. In nucleotides, the CDR3 is TGTGCCAGTAGTATGGGGATGGGGACAATTTCCTACGAGCAGTACTTC.

This rearrangement joins TRBV2 to TRBJ2-5; 7 positions agree with TRBD1. The trim removed 10 bases at V and 5 bases at J, leaving 10 bases unmatched. Germline V CDR1 and CDR2: SNHLY, FYNNEI. This CDR3 is 13 amino acids long. The DNA of the CDR3 is TGTGCCAAAGACAGGGAAGGTGGTGAGACCCAGTACTTC. This gives the protein CAKDREGGETQYF.

This clonotype showed up many times. This chain uses TRBV2 with TRBJ2-2; tentatively, D is TRBD1 or TRBD2 (6 bases each). The germline gives CDR1 SNHLY, CDR2 FYNNEI. With 3 bases removed from V and 6 bases from J, the gap between germline ends came to 11 bases. The CDR3 spans 14 residues. The CDR3 DNA sequence: TGTGCCAGCAGTGAGAGGGGGGCGTCCGGGGAGCTGTTTTTT. Translated: CASSERGASGELFF.

In this sample, this clonotype turned up many times. In DNA, the CDR3 is TGTGCCAGCAGACGAACAATTACCGGGGAGCTGTTTTTT. Translation gives CASRRTITGELFF. The J gene is TRBJ2-2, the V gene TRBV5-8; D gene ambiguous. The length of the CDR3 is 13 residues. Trimming took off 5 bases at V and 5 bases at J, with 10 bases between the two ends. The germline V gene has CDR1 SGHTS and CDR2 YDEGEE.

In this sample, this clonotype turned up a few times. V is TRBV20-1 and J is TRBJ2-7; a weak D match, TRBD1 (6 bases). V lost 4 bases, J lost 7 bases, and 20 bases lay in between. Germline V gene lookup returns CDR1 DFQATT and CDR2 SNEGSKA (reference sequence). The CDR3 totals 14 residues. The CDR3 reads CSAITGTSFGEQYF. The CDR3 DNA is TGCAGTGCTATCACCGGGACATCCTTCGGAGAGCAGTACTTC.

This chain joins TRBV29-1 and TRBJ1-5, with D hard to call. The V gene lost 5 bases and the J gene lost 4 bases, with 12 bases spanning the gap. This CDR3 spans 13 amino acids. Germline lookup yields CDR1 SQVTM and CDR2 ANQGSEA. CDR3 amino acids: CSVLSGRNQPQHF. The CDR3, as DNA: TGCAGCGTTCTCTCCGGGAGGAATCAGCCCCAGCATTTT.

The J gene is TRBJ2-3, the V gene TRBV20-1, with D possibly TRBD1 on 5 matching bases. CDR3 length: 14 amino acids. The germline V gene encodes CDR1 DFQATT and CDR2 SNEGSKA (reference sequence). V was clipped by 6 bases and J by 1 base, with 14 bases between them. CDR3 region: CSAVGVFGTDTQYF. Written as DNA, the CDR3 is TGCAGTGCCGTAGGGGTTTTCGGCACAGATACGCAGTATTTT.

The chain links TRBV20-1 to TRBJ2-1; either TRBD1 or TRBD2 may fit D (7 bases each). Germline V gives CDR1 DFQATT, CDR2 SNEGSKA (reference sequence). The CDR3 totals 13 residues. With 6 bases removed from V and 7 bases from J, the gap between germline ends came to 16 bases. The CDR3 loop is CSASQGGGNEQFF. In DNA, the CDR3 is TGCAGTGCCTCCCAGGGGGGGGGTAATGAGCAGTTCTTC.

This clonotype has a handful of counts. This sequence joins TRBV15 and TRBJ1-1; TRBD1 matches 7 bases. After removal of 3 bases from V and 8 bases from J, the junction contained 3 bases not matched to a gene. The CDR3 is 12 residues long. Germline V gene data show CDR1 as LNHNV and CDR2 as YYDKDF (reference sequence). CDR3 residues: CATSRGTVEAFF. The CDR3 DNA follows: TGTGCCACCAGCAGGGGGACAGTCGAAGCTTTCTTT.

The rearrangement uses TRBV7-6 and TRBJ2-2; 9 bases are a match to TRBD1. V shed 3 bases, J shed 3 bases, and the junction held 8 bases outside the gene matches. The CDR3 has 17 residues. Per germline, CDR1 SGHVS and CDR2 FNYEAQ. CDR3 coding DNA: TGTGCCAGCAGCTTTACCACGGGACAGGGATACACCGGGGAGCTGTTTTTT. Translating it yields CASSFTTGQGYTGELFF. Combining the CDR3 with reference TRBV7-6 and TRBJ2-2 gives the whole variable domain GAGVSQSPRYKVTKRGQDVALRCDPISGHVSLYWYRQALGQGPEFLTYFNYEAQQDKSGLPNDRFSAERPEGSISTLTIQRTEQRDSAMYRCASSFTTGQGYTGELFFGEGSRLTVL.

This clonotype was observed at least ten times. The chain uses TRBV20-1 and TRBJ2-5; no firm D call. Germline V gene lookup returns CDR1 DFQATT and CDR2 SNEGSKA (reference sequence). The CDR3 sequence is 14 residues long. V lost 1 base to trimming and J lost 5 bases, with 14 bases between them. CDR3 in DNA: TGCAGTGCTAGAGTCGACTTAACTTGGGAGACCCAGTACTTC. Its protein is CSARVDLTWETQYF.

The V call is TRBV20-1, the J call TRBJ1-2; 12 bases are a match to TRBD1. The germline V gene encodes CDR1 DFQATT and CDR2 SNEGSKA (reference sequence). V gave up 6 bases and J gave up 7 bases; unmatched junction bases: 3. The CDR3 length is 12 residues. The CDR3 sequence: CSAGGQGAGYTF. For the CDR3, the DNA is TGCAGTGCCGGGGGACAGGGGGCTGGCTACACCTTC.

This clonotype was picked up a small number of times. The genes are TRBV6-5 and TRBJ2-5; perhaps D is TRBD1 or TRBD2 (5 bases each). The CDR3 spans 14 residues. The V and J ends lost 7 bases and 3 bases respectively, with 15 bases between them. Germline assignment: CDR1 MNHEY and CDR2 SVGAGI. CDR3 in amino acids: CASMTGGVEETQYF. The CDR3 DNA follows: TGTGCCAGCATGACTGGGGGAGTTGAAGAGACCCAGTACTTC.